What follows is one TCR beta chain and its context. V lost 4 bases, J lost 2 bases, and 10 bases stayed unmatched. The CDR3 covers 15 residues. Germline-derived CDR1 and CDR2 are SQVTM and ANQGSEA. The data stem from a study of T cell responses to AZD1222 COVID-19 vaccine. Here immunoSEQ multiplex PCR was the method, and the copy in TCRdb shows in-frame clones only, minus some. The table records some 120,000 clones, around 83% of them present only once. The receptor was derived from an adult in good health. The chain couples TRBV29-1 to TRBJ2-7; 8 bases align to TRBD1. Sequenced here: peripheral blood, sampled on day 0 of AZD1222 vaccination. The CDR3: CSVVSSRQGTYEQYF. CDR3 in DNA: TGCAGCGTTGTTTCTAGCAGACAGGGGACCTACGAGCAGTACTTC.